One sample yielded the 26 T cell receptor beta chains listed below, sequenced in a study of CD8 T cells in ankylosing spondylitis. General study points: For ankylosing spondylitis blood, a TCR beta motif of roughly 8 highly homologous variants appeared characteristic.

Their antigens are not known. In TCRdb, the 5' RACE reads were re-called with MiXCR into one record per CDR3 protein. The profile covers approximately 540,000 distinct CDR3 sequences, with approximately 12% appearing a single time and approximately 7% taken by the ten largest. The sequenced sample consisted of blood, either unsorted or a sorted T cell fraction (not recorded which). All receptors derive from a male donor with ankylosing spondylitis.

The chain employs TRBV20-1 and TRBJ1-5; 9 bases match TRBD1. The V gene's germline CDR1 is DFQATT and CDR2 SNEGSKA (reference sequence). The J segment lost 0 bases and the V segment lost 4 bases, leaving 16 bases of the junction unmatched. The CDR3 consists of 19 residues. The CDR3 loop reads CSATRYGTGQRDSNQPQHF. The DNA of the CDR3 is TGCAGTGCTACGCGATACGGGACAGGGCAAAGAGATAGCAATCAGCCCCAGCATTTT.

DNA of the CDR3: TGTGCCAGCAGTTTTGGCGGCCCTGAGCAGCCCCAGCATTTT. It codes for CASSFGGPEQPQHF. V usage is TRBV12-3 or TRBV12-4 and J usage is TRBJ1-5; D gene uncertain. This CDR3 spans 14 amino acids. V was shortened by 3 bases and J by 7 bases, with 13 bases between the two germline ends.

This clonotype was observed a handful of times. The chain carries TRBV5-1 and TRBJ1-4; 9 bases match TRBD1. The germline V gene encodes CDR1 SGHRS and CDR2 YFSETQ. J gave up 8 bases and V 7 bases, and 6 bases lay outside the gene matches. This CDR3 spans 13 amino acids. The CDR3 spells CASQQGAREKLFF. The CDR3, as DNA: TGCGCCAGCCAACAGGGGGCGCGGGAAAAACTGTTTTTT. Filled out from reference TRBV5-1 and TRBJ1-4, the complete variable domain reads KAGVTQTPRYLIKTRGQQVTLSCSPISGHRSVSWYQQTPGQGLQFLFEYFSETQRNKGNFPGRFSGRQFSNSRSEMNVSTLELGDSALYLCASQQGAREKLFFGSGTQLSVL.

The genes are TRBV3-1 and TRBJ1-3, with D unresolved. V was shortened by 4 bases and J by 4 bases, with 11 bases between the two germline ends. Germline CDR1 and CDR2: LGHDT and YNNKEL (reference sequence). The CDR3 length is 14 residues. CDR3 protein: CASSPPRRGNTIYF. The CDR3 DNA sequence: TGTGCCAGCAGCCCCCCCCGACGCGGAAACACCATATATTTT.

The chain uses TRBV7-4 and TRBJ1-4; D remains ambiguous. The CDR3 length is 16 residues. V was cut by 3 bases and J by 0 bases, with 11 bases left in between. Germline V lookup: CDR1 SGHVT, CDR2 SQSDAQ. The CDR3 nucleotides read TGTGCCAGCAGCTTCCGTGAGCACCCAACTAATGAAAAACTGTTTTTT. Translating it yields CASSFREHPTNEKLFF.

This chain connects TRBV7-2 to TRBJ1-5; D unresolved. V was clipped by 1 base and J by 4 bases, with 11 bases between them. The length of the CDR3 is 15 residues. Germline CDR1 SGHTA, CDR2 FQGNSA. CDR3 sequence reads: CASSLVKAANQPQHF. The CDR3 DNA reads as TGTGCCAGCAGCTTAGTCAAGGCCGCAAATCAGCCCCAGCATTTT.

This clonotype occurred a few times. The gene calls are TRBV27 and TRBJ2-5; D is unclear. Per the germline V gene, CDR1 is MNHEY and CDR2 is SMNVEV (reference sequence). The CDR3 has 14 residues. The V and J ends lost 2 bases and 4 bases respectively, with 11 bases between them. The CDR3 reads CASSLGRRRETQYF. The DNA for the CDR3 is TGTGCCAGCAGTTTAGGGCGGCGAAGAGAGACCCAGTACTTC.

The CDR3 here is CASSQDPQYSYEQYF. The DNA for the CDR3 is TGTGCCAGCAGCCAAGATCCCCAATACTCCTACGAGCAGTACTTC. J is TRBJ2-7 and V is TRBV4-2; no definite D call. The CDR3 is 15 residues long. Trimming left V 0 bases short and J 0 bases short, with 9 bases between. CDR1 is LGHNA, CDR2 YNFKEQ, per germline.

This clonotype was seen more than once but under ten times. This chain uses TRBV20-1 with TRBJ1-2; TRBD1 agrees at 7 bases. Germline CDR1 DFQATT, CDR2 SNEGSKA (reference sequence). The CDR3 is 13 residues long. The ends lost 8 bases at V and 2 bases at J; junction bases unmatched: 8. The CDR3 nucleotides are TGCAGTACCCTCCGGGACAGCAACTATGGCTACACCTTC. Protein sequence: CSTLRDSNYGYTF.

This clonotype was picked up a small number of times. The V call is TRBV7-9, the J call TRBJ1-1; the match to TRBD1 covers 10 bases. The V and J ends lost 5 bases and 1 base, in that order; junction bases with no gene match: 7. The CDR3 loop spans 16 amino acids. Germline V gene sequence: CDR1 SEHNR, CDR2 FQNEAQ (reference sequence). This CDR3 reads CASSPADRGRNTEAFF. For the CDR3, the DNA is TGTGCCAGCAGCCCGGCGGACAGGGGGAGGAACACTGAAGCTTTCTTT.

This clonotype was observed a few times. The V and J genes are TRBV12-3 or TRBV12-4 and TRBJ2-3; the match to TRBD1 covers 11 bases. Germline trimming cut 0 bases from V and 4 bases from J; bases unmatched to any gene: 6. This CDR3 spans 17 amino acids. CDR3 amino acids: CASSLAGQGARSDTQYF. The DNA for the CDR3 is TGTGCCAGCAGTTTAGCAGGACAGGGGGCGCGCTCAGATACGCAGTATTTT.

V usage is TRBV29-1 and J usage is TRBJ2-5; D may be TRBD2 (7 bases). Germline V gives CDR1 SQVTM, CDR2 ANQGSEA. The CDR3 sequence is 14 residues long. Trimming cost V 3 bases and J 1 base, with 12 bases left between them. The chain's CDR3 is CSVERGGGQETQYF. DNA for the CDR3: TGCAGCGTTGAGAGGGGGGGCGGCCAAGAGACCCAGTACTTC.

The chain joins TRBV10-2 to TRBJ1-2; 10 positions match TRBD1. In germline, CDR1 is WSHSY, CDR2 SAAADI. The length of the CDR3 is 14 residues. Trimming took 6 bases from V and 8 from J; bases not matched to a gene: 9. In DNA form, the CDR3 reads TGCGCCAGCAGAGGGGGGGACAGGGGTTTGGGCTACACCTTC. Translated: CASRGGDRGLGYTF.

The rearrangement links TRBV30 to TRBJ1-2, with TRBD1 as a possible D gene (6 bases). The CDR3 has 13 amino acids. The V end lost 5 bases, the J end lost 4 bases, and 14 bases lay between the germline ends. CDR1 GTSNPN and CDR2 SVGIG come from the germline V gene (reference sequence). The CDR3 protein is CAWYGGIRYGYTF. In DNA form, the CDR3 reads TGTGCCTGGTACGGGGGCATCCGCTATGGCTACACCTTC.

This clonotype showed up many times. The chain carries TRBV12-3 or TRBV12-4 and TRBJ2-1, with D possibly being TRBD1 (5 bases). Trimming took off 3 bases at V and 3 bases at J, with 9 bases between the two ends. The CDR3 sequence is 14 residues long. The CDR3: CASSFATDYNEQFF. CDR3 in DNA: TGTGCCAGCAGTTTCGCGACAGACTACAATGAGCAGTTCTTC.

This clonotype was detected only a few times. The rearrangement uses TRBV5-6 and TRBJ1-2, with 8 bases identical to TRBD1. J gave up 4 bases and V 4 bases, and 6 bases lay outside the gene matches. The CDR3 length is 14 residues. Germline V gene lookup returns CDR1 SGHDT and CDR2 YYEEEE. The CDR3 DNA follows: TGTGCCAGCAGCGCAGGGGGCGGTGGCTATGGCTACACCTTC. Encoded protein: CASSAGGGGYGYTF.

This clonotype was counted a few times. CDR3: CAISHSRESNQPQHF. The DNA of the CDR3 is TGTGCCATCAGCCACTCACGAGAGAGCAATCAGCCCCAGCATTTT. The V and J genes are TRBV10-3 and TRBJ1-5; D gene ambiguous. V dropped 6 bases and J dropped 1 base, with 13 bases sitting between them. CDR1 is ENHRY, CDR2 SYGVKD, per germline. This CDR3 spans 15 amino acids.

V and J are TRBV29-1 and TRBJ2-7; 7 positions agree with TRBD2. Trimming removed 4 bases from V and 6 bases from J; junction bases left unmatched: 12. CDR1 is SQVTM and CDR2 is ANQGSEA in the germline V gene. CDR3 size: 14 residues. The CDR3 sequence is CSVGTGRGGFEQYF. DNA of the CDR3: TGCAGCGTTGGGACGGGACGGGGAGGGTTCGAGCAGTACTTC.

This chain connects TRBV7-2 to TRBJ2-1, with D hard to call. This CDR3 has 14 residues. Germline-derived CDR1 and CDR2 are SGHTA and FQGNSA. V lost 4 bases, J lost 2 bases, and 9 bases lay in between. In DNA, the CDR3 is TGTGCCAGCAGCTCTTTTGTCGCCTACAATGAGCAGTTCTTC. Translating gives CASSSFVAYNEQFF.

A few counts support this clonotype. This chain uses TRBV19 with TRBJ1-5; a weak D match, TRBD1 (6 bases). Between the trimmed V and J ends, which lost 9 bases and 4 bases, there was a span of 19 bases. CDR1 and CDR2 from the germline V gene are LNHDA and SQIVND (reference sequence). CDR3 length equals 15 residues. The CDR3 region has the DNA TGTGCCAGCAAACACCAGGGGTCACCAAATCAGCCCCAGCATTTT. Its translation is CASKHQGSPNQPQHF.

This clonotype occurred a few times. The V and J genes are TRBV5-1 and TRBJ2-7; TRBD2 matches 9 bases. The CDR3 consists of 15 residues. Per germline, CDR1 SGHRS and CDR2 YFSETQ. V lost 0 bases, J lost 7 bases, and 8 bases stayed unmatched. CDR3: CASSLVLAGAGEQYF. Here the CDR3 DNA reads TGCGCCAGCAGCTTGGTACTAGCGGGTGCCGGAGAGCAGTACTTC.

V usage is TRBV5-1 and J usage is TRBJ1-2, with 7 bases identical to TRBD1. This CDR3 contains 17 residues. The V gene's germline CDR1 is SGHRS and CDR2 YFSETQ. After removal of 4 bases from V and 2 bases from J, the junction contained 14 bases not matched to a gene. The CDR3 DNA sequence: TGCGCCAGCAGCCCTCTAGCTACAGGGGCGCAAAACTATGGCTACACCTTC. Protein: CASSPLATGAQNYGYTF.

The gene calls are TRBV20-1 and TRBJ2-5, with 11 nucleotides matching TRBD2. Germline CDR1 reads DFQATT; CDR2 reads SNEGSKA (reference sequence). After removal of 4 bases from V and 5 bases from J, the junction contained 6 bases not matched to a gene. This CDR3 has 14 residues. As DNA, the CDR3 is TGCAGTGCTACCACTAGCGGGAGAACGGAGACCCAGTACTTC. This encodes CSATTSGRTETQYF.

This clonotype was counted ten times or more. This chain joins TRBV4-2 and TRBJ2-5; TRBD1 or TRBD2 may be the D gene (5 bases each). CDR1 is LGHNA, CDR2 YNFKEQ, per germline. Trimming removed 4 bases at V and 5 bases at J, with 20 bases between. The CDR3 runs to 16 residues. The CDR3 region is CASSPREGKVGETQYF. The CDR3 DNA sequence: TGTGCCAGCAGCCCTCGTGAGGGGAAAGTTGGGGAGACCCAGTACTTC.

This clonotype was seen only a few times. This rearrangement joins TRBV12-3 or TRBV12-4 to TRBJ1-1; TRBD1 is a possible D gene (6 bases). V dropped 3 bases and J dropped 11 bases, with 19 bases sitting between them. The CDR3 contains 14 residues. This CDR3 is CASSLGFAGVGAFF. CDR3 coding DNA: TGTGCCAGCAGTTTGGGATTTGCAGGGGTTGGTGCTTTCTTT.

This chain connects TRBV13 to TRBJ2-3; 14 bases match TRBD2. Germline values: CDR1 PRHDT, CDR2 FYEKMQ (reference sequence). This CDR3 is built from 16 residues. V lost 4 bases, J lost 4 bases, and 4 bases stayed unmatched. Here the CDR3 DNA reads TGTGCCAGCAGCTCGGGGACTAGCGGGGGTTCAGATACGCAGTATTTT. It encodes CASSSGTSGGSDTQYF.